This TCR beta chain was sequenced for a study of circulating CD8 cells and anti-PD-1 response in melanoma. Study-wide context: Nivolumab was given intravenously at 3 mg/kg every 2 weeks. Complete or partial response defined responders; stable or progressive disease, non-responders. Study results and caveats: PD-1 and DPOS subsets showed similar, higher clonality than DNEG. Generally, no replicate experiments were performed.

The QIAseq Immune Repertoire TCR panel built the libraries from around 15 ng of total RNA. TCRdb processed the reads anew with MiXCR; each CDR3 protein has one entry. The table has roughly 710 distinct CDR3 sequences, 7.7% seen once. This clonotype is large within its sample. The antigen is undetermined. CDR3 length equals 15 residues. V dropped 6 bases and J dropped 3; count of bases not matched to a gene: 8. Per germline, CDR1 MNHEY and CDR2 SMNVEV (reference sequence). Four subsets defined by PD-1 and/or TIGIT were sorted from live CD3+CD8+TCRalphabeta+ cells. The receptor was derived from a human donor with melanoma. The sample in question was CD8+ T cells from PBMCs, obtained at baseline or after one month of anti-PD-1 therapy (not recorded which). The gene calls are TRBV27 and TRBJ2-7, with 10 bases that match TRBD2. Here the CDR3 DNA reads TGTGCCAGCAGCATAGCGGGAGGAGGGGACTACGAGCAGTACTTC. Translating gives CASSIAGGGDYEQYF.